The 13 T cell receptor beta chains below were found in one sample sequenced in a study of cytomegalovirus exposure and HLA in healthy donors. The primer mix had 60 Vbeta and 13 Jbeta primers. Generated by immunoSEQ multiplex PCR, the TCRdb table keeps only in-frame clones and is missing some. The data contain 95,000 to 110,000 clones, more than 65% of them singletons. The source material was PBMCs. Receptors were obtained from a man aged 25-40 years in good health and CMV-seronegative.

The chain recombines TRBV6-5 with TRBJ2-5; maybe TRBD2 (6 bases). The germline V and J ends were trimmed by 5 bases and 0 bases, with 10 bases remaining between them. Germline CDR1 MNHEY, CDR2 SVGAGI. The CDR3 is 14 residues long. CDR3 coding DNA: TGTGCCAGCAGTCCCTGGACTAACCAAGAGACCCAGTACTTC. This sequence encodes CASSPWTNQETQYF.

This rearrangement joins TRBV9 to TRBJ2-2; possible D gene TRBD2, 6 bases. The CDR3 consists of 14 residues. The V gene lost 3 bases and the J gene lost 6 bases, with 12 bases spanning the gap. CDR1 SGDLS and CDR2 YYNGEE come from the germline V gene. The CDR3 loop reads CASSARLAPGELFF. The DNA of the CDR3 is TGTGCCAGCAGCGCTCGCCTAGCGCCCGGGGAGCTGTTTTTT.

CDR3 residues: CASSFGQGANTEAFF. CDR3 nucleotide sequence: TGTGCCAGCAGTTTCGGACAGGGGGCGAACACTGAAGCTTTCTTT. The chain couples TRBV7-6 to TRBJ1-1, with 11 bases identical to TRBD1. The V gene's germline CDR1 is SGHVS and CDR2 FNYEAQ. CDR3 length: 15 residues. The junction had 4 bases not matched to a gene; V was cut back by 6 bases and J by 1 base.

This chain joins TRBV18 and TRBJ1-4, with a weak D call TRBD1 (6 bases). V lost 3 bases and J lost 2, with 13 bases in between. Germline CDR1 KGHSH, CDR2 LQKENI. The CDR3 has 16 amino acids. In nucleotides, the CDR3 is TGTGCCAGCTCACCCCGGACAGCCGCGACTAATGAAAAACTGTTTTTT. Its translation: CASSPRTAATNEKLFF.

This chain links TRBV15 with TRBJ2-3, with a weak D call TRBD1 (5 bases). Germline CDR1 LNHNV, CDR2 YYDKDF (reference sequence). Trimming shortened V by 6 bases and J by 4 bases, and 20 bases separated the two germline ends. The length of the CDR3 is 16 residues. The CDR3 protein is CATSTTLRQGSDTQYF. CDR3 DNA: TGTGCCACCAGTACAACTCTTCGGCAGGGTTCAGATACGCAGTATTTT. Full variable domain (rest looked up from reference TRBV15 and TRBJ2-3): DAMVIQNPRYQVTQFGKPVTLSCSQTLNHNVMYWYQQKSSQAPKLLFHYYDKDFNNEADTPDNFQSRRPNTSFCFLDIRSPGLGDTAMYLCATSTTLRQGSDTQYFGPGTRLTVL.

The chain couples TRBV6-1 to TRBJ1-1; 9 nucleotides line up with TRBD1. V trimming: 7 bases; J trimming: 5 bases; junction bases outside the gene matches: 11. Germline V lookup: CDR1 MNHNS, CDR2 SASEGT. The length of the CDR3 is 15 residues. CDR3 sequence: CASTRQGGTGTEAFF. The CDR3 bases are TGTGCCAGCACTAGACAGGGGGGAACTGGGACTGAAGCTTTCTTT.

The chain combines TRBV5-1 with TRBJ2-7; TRBD2 is a possible D gene (6 bases). Looked up from germline, CDR1 is SGHRS and CDR2 is YFSETQ. Trimming removed 3 bases from V and 7 bases from J, with 8 bases in between. The CDR3 is 11 amino acids. The CDR3, as DNA: TGCGCCAGCAGCTGGAGGGGAGAGCAGTACTTC. Translation: CASSWRGEQYF.

The genes are TRBV4-2 and TRBJ2-5; TRBD1 might be the D (6 bases). Between the trimmed V and J ends, which lost 4 bases and 3 bases, there was a span of 15 bases. Germline CDR1 is LGHNA and CDR2 is YNFKEQ. This CDR3 comprises 15 residues. CDR3 sequence reads: CASSLGQGGKETQYF. The CDR3 DNA follows: TGTGCCAGCAGCCTCGGTCAAGGGGGAAAAGAGACCCAGTACTTC.

The V and J genes are TRBV5-1 and TRBJ1-5; 9 bases align to TRBD1. This CDR3 is built from 15 residues. CDR1 SGHRS and CDR2 YFSETQ come from the germline V gene. J gave up 7 bases and V 0 bases, and 5 bases lay outside the gene matches. This chain's CDR3 is CASSLDRGLGQPQHF. The DNA for the CDR3 is TGCGCCAGCAGCTTGGACAGGGGGCTGGGACAGCCCCAGCATTTT.

The chain joins TRBV5-4 to TRBJ2-1, with 12 positions matching TRBD2. Looked up from germline, CDR1 is SGHNT and CDR2 is YYREEE (reference sequence). The CDR3 sequence is 14 residues long. With V trimmed by 3 bases and J by 5 bases, 0 bases remained unmatched. The CDR3 sequence is CASSWTSGDNEQFF. CDR3 nucleotides: TGTGCCAGCAGCTGGACTAGCGGGGACAATGAGCAGTTCTTC.

The V gene is TRBV5-1, the J gene TRBJ1-6; 9 bases are shared with TRBD1. V shed 0 bases, J shed 9 bases, and the junction held 7 bases outside the gene matches. The CDR3 totals 16 residues. Germline V CDR1 and CDR2: SGHRS, YFSETQ. The CDR3 protein is CASSLAGTGHGSPLHF. Here the CDR3 DNA reads TGCGCCAGCAGCTTGGCCGGGACAGGGCACGGTTCACCCCTCCACTTT.

This chain uses TRBV7-2 with TRBJ1-5; D remains unclear. Germline assignment: CDR1 SGHTA and CDR2 FQGNSA. The CDR3 is 14 amino acids. V shed 1 base and J shed 4 bases, with 8 bases lying between them. The CDR3 region has the DNA TGTGCCAGCAGCTTAGAGTGGCAGAATCAGCCCCAGCATTTT. This translates into CASSLEWQNQPQHF.

The V and J genes are TRBV6-1 and TRBJ1-2, with D uncertain. This CDR3 has 13 amino acids. Germline V lookup: CDR1 MNHNS, CDR2 SASEGT. V lost 7 bases to trimming and J lost 1 base, with 10 bases between them. CDR3 in amino acids: CASTSTNNYGYTF. The CDR3 DNA sequence: TGTGCCAGCACCTCGACAAATAACTATGGCTACACCTTC.